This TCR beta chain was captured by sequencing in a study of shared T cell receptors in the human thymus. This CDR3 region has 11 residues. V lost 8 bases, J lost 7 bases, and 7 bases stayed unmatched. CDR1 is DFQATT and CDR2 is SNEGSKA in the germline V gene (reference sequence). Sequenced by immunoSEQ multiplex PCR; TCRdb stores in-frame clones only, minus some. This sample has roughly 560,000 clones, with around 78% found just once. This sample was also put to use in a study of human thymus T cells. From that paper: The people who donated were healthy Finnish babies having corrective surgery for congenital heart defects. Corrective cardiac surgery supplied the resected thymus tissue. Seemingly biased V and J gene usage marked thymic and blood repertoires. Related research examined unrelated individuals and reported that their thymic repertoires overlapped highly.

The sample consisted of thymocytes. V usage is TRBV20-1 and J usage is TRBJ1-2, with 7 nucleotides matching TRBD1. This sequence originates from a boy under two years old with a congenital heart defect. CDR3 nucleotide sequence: TGCAGTACCGGACAGGCGGGTGGCTACACCTTC. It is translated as CSTGQAGGYTF.